A selection of T cell receptor beta chains follows, all from one sample in a study of cytomegalovirus exposure and HLA in healthy donors. The protocol was immunoSEQ multiplex PCR, while the TCRdb copy is restricted to in-frame clones and leaves out a portion. This sample has 160,000 or so clones, with approximately 78% found just once. The material sequenced was PBMCs. These receptors were obtained from a woman between 40 and 50 years old in good health and CMV-seronegative. Both conserved end residues are part of each CDR3. A D gene is named only where the DNA matches it firmly.

J | D | V | CDR3
TRBJ2-1 | - | TRBV2 | CASMDRGNEQFF
TRBJ1-5 | TRBD1 | TRBV2 | CASSVWTGENQPQHF
TRBJ2-2 | TRBD2 | TRBV5-1 | CASHAGGGNTGELFF
TRBJ2-2 | TRBD1 | TRBV5-6 | CASSLLGTGGLNTGELFF
TRBJ2-5 | TRBD1 | TRBV27 | CASPNSKSPGQLQETQYF
TRBJ1-5 | TRBD1 | TRBV5-6 | CASSRTGGTQPQHF
TRBJ1-1 | - | TRBV7-9 | CASSLVSVNTEAFF
TRBJ2-7 | - | TRBV25-1 | CASILPPDSRSSYEQYF
TRBJ2-2 | - | TRBV18 | CASSRRLANTGELFF
TRBJ1-1 | - | TRBV23-1 | CASSGAPDEAFF
TRBJ2-5 | TRBD1 | TRBV27 | CASSPKTGLQETQYF
TRBJ2-2 | TRBD2 | TRBV11-3 | CASSATGTSTGELFF
TRBJ1-6 | TRBD1 | TRBV6-5 | CASSKGQGTPPLHF
TRBJ2-3 | TRBD2 | TRBV7-8 | CASSLFSGAGTDTQYF
TRBJ1-5 | - | TRBV15 | CATSRVSGSNQPQHF
TRBJ1-1 | - | TRBV28 | CASSLGGNTEAFF
TRBJ2-5 | TRBD1 | TRBV5-1 | CASSLAPGTGGGETQYF
TRBJ2-2 | TRBD2 | TRBV4-1 | CASSPLGLAGGVPGELFF
TRBJ1-2 | - | TRBV19 | CASSTGWSYGYTF
TRBJ1-2 | TRBD1 | TRBV5-4 | CASSLTGDVYGYTF
TRBJ1-5 | - | TRBV7-6 | CASSLLDQPQHF
TRBJ1-1 | - | TRBV6-1 | CASSYAEGITEAFF
TRBJ1-1 | TRBD1 | TRBV18 | CASSPGQLSTGEEAFF
TRBJ2-7 | TRBD2 | TRBV4-2 | CASSQDAGGSSYEQYF
TRBJ1-1 | - | TRBV4-1 | CASSQLQGDTEAFF
TRBJ2-1 | - | TRBV5-4 | CASSFAGSSYNEQFF
TRBJ1-1 | TRBD1 | TRBV7-2 | CASSLRGTGSNTEAFF
TRBJ1-2 | TRBD1 | TRBV19 | CASKGDSQVNYGYTF
TRBJ2-5 | - | TRBV5-4 | CASSLGGVETQYF
TRBJ2-6 | - | TRBV7-3 | CASSRRGASSGANVLTF
TRBJ1-5 | - | TRBV7-2 | CASSLKAQADAISNQPQHF
TRBJ1-1 | - | TRBV27 | CVSSPLGGLNTEAFF
TRBJ2-7 | TRBD1 | TRBV2 | CASKGQGTGAYEQYF
TRBJ1-5 | TRBD1 | TRBV23-1 | CASSQTGTGGGYNSNQPQHF
TRBJ1-5 | - | TRBV5-6 | CASSLAGGVGHQPQHF
TRBJ2-7 | - | TRBV15 | CATSRDEGYEQYF
TRBJ1-1 | TRBD1 | TRBV6-5 | CASSLDRANTEAFF